The rows below give T cell receptor beta chains drawn from one sample of a study of blood T cells in healthy people across ages. Each CDR3 protein gets one entry after TCRdb re-called the 5' RACE reads with MiXCR. The table has 630,000 or so distinct CDR3 sequences, under 30% seen once; the top ten hold less than 20%. What was sequenced was blood. The source is an elderly woman in good health. The CDR3 runs from the conserved cysteine through the conserved F or W. The order of the fields is J gene, V gene, clone size, D gene, CDR3 DNA, CDR3 protein. The D gene is left open where the match is weak. Clone size is stated in some rows and not others, as once, few, many or a class when expanded.

j_call: TRBJ1-5; v_call: TRBV7-2; clone_size: many; d_call: -; cdr3_nt: TGTGCCAGCAGCTTAGCAGGATATAGCAATCAGCCCCAGCATTTT; cdr3_aa: CASSLAGYSNQPQHF
j_call: TRBJ2-6; v_call: TRBV3-1; clone_size: many; d_call: -; cdr3_nt: TGTGCCAGCAGCTACGGGATCTTCTCTGGGGCCAACGTCCTGACTTTC; cdr3_aa: CASSYGIFSGANVLTF
j_call: TRBJ2-2; v_call: TRBV12-3/TRBV12-4; clone_size: few; d_call: TRBD1; cdr3_nt: TGTGCCAGCAGTCCCTGGGACAGGCGGAACACCGGGGAGCTGTTTTTT; cdr3_aa: CASSPWDRRNTGELFF
j_call: TRBJ2-5; v_call: TRBV6-1; clone_size: -; d_call: -; cdr3_nt: TGTGCCAGCAGTGAAGAAATGGAAATCGGGACCCAGTACTTC; cdr3_aa: CASSEEMEIGTQYF
j_call: TRBJ1-5; v_call: TRBV4-1; clone_size: -; d_call: -; cdr3_nt: TGCGCCAGCAGCCAAGATATGGGGGAGATTCAGCCCCAGCATTTT; cdr3_aa: CASSQDMGEIQPQHF
j_call: TRBJ2-1; v_call: TRBV24-1; clone_size: -; d_call: -; cdr3_nt: TGTGCCACCAGTGATTTGGGGGGACGCTCCTACAATGAGCAGTTCTTC; cdr3_aa: CATSDLGGRSYNEQFF
j_call: TRBJ2-5; v_call: TRBV12-3/TRBV12-4; clone_size: many; d_call: -; cdr3_nt: TGTGCCAGCAGTTTTTCGGCGGAATACCAAGAGACCCAGTACTTC; cdr3_aa: CASSFSAEYQETQYF
j_call: TRBJ1-1; v_call: TRBV20-1; clone_size: few; d_call: -; cdr3_nt: TGCAGTGCTAGCAGGAAATCCAACACTGAAGCTTTCTTT; cdr3_aa: CSASRKSNTEAFF
j_call: TRBJ2-5; v_call: TRBV10-3; clone_size: many; d_call: TRBD2; cdr3_nt: TGTGCCATCAATTCCGGGACTAGCGGGGGGTACCAAGAGACCCAGTACTTC; cdr3_aa: CAINSGTSGGYQETQYF
j_call: TRBJ2-7; v_call: TRBV2; clone_size: many; d_call: TRBD1; cdr3_nt: TGTGCCAGCAGTGAGCAAGGACAGGGGACCTCCTACGAGCAGTACTTC; cdr3_aa: CASSEQGQGTSYEQYF
j_call: TRBJ1-2; v_call: TRBV7-9; clone_size: many; d_call: -; cdr3_nt: TGTGCCAGCAGCTCAGGGTCGGTAAACACCTTC; cdr3_aa: CASSSGSVNTF
j_call: TRBJ1-1; v_call: TRBV4-3; clone_size: -; d_call: TRBD1; cdr3_nt: TGCGCCAGCAGCCTTATTACCGGGACAGGGTCTGAAGCTTTCTTT; cdr3_aa: CASSLITGTGSEAFF
j_call: TRBJ2-3; v_call: TRBV18; clone_size: many; d_call: TRBD2; cdr3_nt: TGTGCCAGCTCACCACAGGGACTAGCCGCAGATACGCAGTATTTT; cdr3_aa: CASSPQGLAADTQYF
j_call: TRBJ2-3; v_call: TRBV6-2/TRBV6-3; clone_size: many; d_call: TRBD1; cdr3_nt: TGTGCCAGCAGTCGACCCCGGGACAGGGTCACAGATACGCAGTATTTT; cdr3_aa: CASSRPRDRVTDTQYF
j_call: TRBJ2-7; v_call: TRBV28; clone_size: many; d_call: -; cdr3_nt: TGTGCCAGCAGTGGGGACTTTGCGAATGAGCAGTACTTC; cdr3_aa: CASSGDFANEQYF
j_call: TRBJ1-4; v_call: TRBV4-1; clone_size: -; d_call: -; cdr3_nt: TGCGCCAGCAGCCCCGGAGGGGCCCTTAATGAAAAACTGTTTTTT; cdr3_aa: CASSPGGALNEKLFF
j_call: TRBJ2-7; v_call: TRBV6-2/TRBV6-3; clone_size: many; d_call: -; cdr3_nt: TGTGCCAGCAGTTATTCTTCTCCACCCGAGCAGTACTTC; cdr3_aa: CASSYSSPPEQYF
j_call: TRBJ2-7; v_call: TRBV7-2; clone_size: few; d_call: -; cdr3_nt: TGTGCCAGCAGCTTCACCGGGGTCGAGCAGTACTTC; cdr3_aa: CASSFTGVEQYF
j_call: TRBJ2-3; v_call: TRBV4-2; clone_size: many; d_call: TRBD2; cdr3_nt: TGTGCCAGCAGCCAAGATCGGGGGACTAGCGGGGCATACCCAGATACGCAGTATTTT; cdr3_aa: CASSQDRGTSGAYPDTQYF
j_call: TRBJ2-1; v_call: TRBV12-3/TRBV12-4; clone_size: -; d_call: -; cdr3_nt: TGTGCCAGCAGTTTCAGGGGCATCGTGGACAATGAGCAGTTCTTC; cdr3_aa: CASSFRGIVDNEQFF
j_call: TRBJ2-6; v_call: TRBV30; clone_size: few; d_call: -; cdr3_nt: TGTGCCTGGAAGGGAAGCTTAGGGTCTGGGGCCAACGTCCTGACTTTC; cdr3_aa: CAWKGSLGSGANVLTF
j_call: TRBJ1-2; v_call: TRBV7-2; clone_size: -; d_call: -; cdr3_nt: TGTGCCAGCAACCCGGACAGTTTCTATGGCTACACCTTC; cdr3_aa: CASNPDSFYGYTF
j_call: TRBJ2-7; v_call: TRBV11-2; clone_size: many; d_call: -; cdr3_nt: TGTGCCAGCAGCTTAACCTTCCTGGCCTACGAGCAGTACTTC; cdr3_aa: CASSLTFLAYEQYF
j_call: TRBJ2-3; v_call: TRBV18; clone_size: -; d_call: TRBD2; cdr3_nt: TGTGCCAGCTCACCCGCGGGGGGCCTTAGCACAGATACGCAGTATTTT; cdr3_aa: CASSPAGGLSTDTQYF
j_call: TRBJ2-3; v_call: TRBV9; clone_size: many; d_call: TRBD2; cdr3_nt: TGTGCCAGCAGCCCTCCTAGCGGCGTAGAAACAGATACGCAGTATTTT; cdr3_aa: CASSPPSGVETDTQYF
j_call: TRBJ2-7; v_call: TRBV9; clone_size: many; d_call: -; cdr3_nt: TGTGCCAGCAGTGCGGGGACCGTGGCCTACGAGCAGTACTTC; cdr3_aa: CASSAGTVAYEQYF
j_call: TRBJ1-1; v_call: TRBV3-1; clone_size: few; d_call: -; cdr3_nt: TGTGCCAGCAGCCAAGAGGGGAGGGCCACTGAAGCTTTCTTT; cdr3_aa: CASSQEGRATEAFF
j_call: TRBJ1-2; v_call: TRBV27; clone_size: many; d_call: TRBD1; cdr3_nt: TGTGCCAGCAGTTTCGCGGGACAGGCATTCGGCTACACCTTC; cdr3_aa: CASSFAGQAFGYTF
j_call: TRBJ2-1; v_call: TRBV6-1; clone_size: many; d_call: TRBD1; cdr3_nt: TGTGCCAGCAAGCCAGGGGGAAATTCCTACAATGAGCAGTTCTTC; cdr3_aa: CASKPGGNSYNEQFF
j_call: TRBJ2-7; v_call: TRBV3-1; clone_size: few; d_call: TRBD1; cdr3_nt: TGTGCCAGCAGCCCTAACGACAGGGTGAGCTACGAGCAGTACTTC; cdr3_aa: CASSPNDRVSYEQYF
j_call: TRBJ2-3; v_call: TRBV20-1; clone_size: many; d_call: TRBD1; cdr3_nt: TGCAGTGCTAAGTTAGGGGGCGCGAACACAGATACGCAGTATTTT; cdr3_aa: CSAKLGGANTDTQYF
j_call: TRBJ1-5; v_call: TRBV28; clone_size: many; d_call: TRBD1; cdr3_nt: TGTGCCAGCAGACAGGGGGCGGCCTCCCCAAATCAGCCCCAGCATTTT; cdr3_aa: CASRQGAASPNQPQHF
j_call: TRBJ2-2; v_call: TRBV7-3; clone_size: many; d_call: -; cdr3_nt: TGTGCCAGCAGCCCACCCTCCGGCAGCACCGGGGAGCTGTTTTTT; cdr3_aa: CASSPPSGSTGELFF
j_call: TRBJ2-1; v_call: TRBV27; clone_size: many; d_call: TRBD2; cdr3_nt: TGTGCCAGCAGTTTACCTGGGAGGGATGAGCAGTTCTTC; cdr3_aa: CASSLPGRDEQFF
j_call: TRBJ2-1; v_call: TRBV7-2; clone_size: many; d_call: TRBD2; cdr3_nt: TGTGCCAGCAGCTTAGCTAGCGGGGGATCCTACAATGAGCAGTTCTTC; cdr3_aa: CASSLASGGSYNEQFF
j_call: TRBJ1-4; v_call: TRBV5-8; clone_size: many; d_call: TRBD1; cdr3_nt: TGTGCCAGCAGCTTGGAGGCAGGGGGTTGGGAAAAACTGTTTTTT; cdr3_aa: CASSLEAGGWEKLFF
j_call: TRBJ2-3; v_call: TRBV20-1; clone_size: many; d_call: TRBD2; cdr3_nt: TGCAGTGCTAGTGTCGGCCTAGCGGGGGGGCTAGGCACAGATACGCAGTATTTT; cdr3_aa: CSASVGLAGGLGTDTQYF
j_call: TRBJ2-1; v_call: TRBV19; clone_size: -; d_call: -; cdr3_nt: TGTGCCAGTAGTCCCCGGGGGTACAATGAGCAGTTCTTC; cdr3_aa: CASSPRGYNEQFF
j_call: TRBJ2-3; v_call: TRBV11-2; clone_size: -; d_call: -; cdr3_nt: TGTGCCAGCGGCCCGGGAGATACGCAGTATTTT; cdr3_aa: CASGPGDTQYF
j_call: TRBJ1-1; v_call: TRBV29-1; clone_size: many; d_call: -; cdr3_nt: TGCAGCGTTCGGACAGCTTTGAACACTGAAGCTTTCTTT; cdr3_aa: CSVRTALNTEAFF
j_call: TRBJ2-1; v_call: TRBV20-1; clone_size: -; d_call: -; cdr3_nt: TGCAGTGCCACCTTAGGGGGGAGCGGAGGCAATGAGCAGTTCTTC; cdr3_aa: CSATLGGSGGNEQFF
j_call: TRBJ1-5; v_call: TRBV2; clone_size: -; d_call: TRBD1; cdr3_nt: TGTGCCAGCCAACTAGATACAGGGGCCCAGCATTTT; cdr3_aa: CASQLDTGAQHF
j_call: TRBJ1-2; v_call: TRBV4-1; clone_size: -; d_call: -; cdr3_nt: TGCGCCAGCAGCTCATACCCAAGAACCTATGGCTACACCTTC; cdr3_aa: CASSSYPRTYGYTF
j_call: TRBJ2-7; v_call: TRBV6-1; clone_size: many; d_call: -; cdr3_nt: TGTGCCAGCAGTGTGGGACCAGGTCTTTACGAGCAGTACTTC; cdr3_aa: CASSVGPGLYEQYF
j_call: TRBJ1-2; v_call: TRBV7-2; clone_size: -; d_call: -; cdr3_nt: TGTGCCAGCAGTCCTACGGCGGGGGGTGGAAGGTATGGCTACACCTTC; cdr3_aa: CASSPTAGGGRYGYTF
j_call: TRBJ2-1; v_call: TRBV4-1; clone_size: many; d_call: -; cdr3_nt: TGCGCCAGCAGCCAAGGTACGGTCTACAATGAGCAGTTCTTC; cdr3_aa: CASSQGTVYNEQFF
j_call: TRBJ2-7; v_call: TRBV6-2/TRBV6-3; clone_size: -; d_call: -; cdr3_nt: TGTGCCGGCAGTTACCCACAAGACTCCTACGAGCAGTACTTC; cdr3_aa: CAGSYPQDSYEQYF
j_call: TRBJ1-1; v_call: TRBV7-2; clone_size: many; d_call: -; cdr3_nt: TGTGCCAGCAGCCCATCTCCGGAGACTGAAGCTTTCTTT; cdr3_aa: CASSPSPETEAFF
j_call: TRBJ2-3; v_call: TRBV4-1; clone_size: few; d_call: TRBD2; cdr3_nt: TGCGCCAGCAGCCAAGATTTCCAAGCGGGGGGCCCCACAGATACGCAGTATTTT; cdr3_aa: CASSQDFQAGGPTDTQYF
j_call: TRBJ1-4; v_call: TRBV2; clone_size: -; d_call: TRBD1; cdr3_nt: TGTGCCAGCAGCGGGACAGGAGAAAAACTGTTTTTT; cdr3_aa: CASSGTGEKLFF
j_call: TRBJ1-4; v_call: TRBV7-8; clone_size: few; d_call: TRBD1; cdr3_nt: TGTGCCAGCAGCTTAGGGGCAGGGGGAGGTCTGTTTTTT; cdr3_aa: CASSLGAGGGLFF
j_call: TRBJ2-3; v_call: TRBV21-1; clone_size: -; d_call: -; cdr3_nt: TGTGCCAGCAGCAAAGCGCTTTGGATTCCCCCGACGCCCACAGATACGCAGTATTTT; cdr3_aa: CASSKALWIPPTPTDTQYF
j_call: TRBJ2-7; v_call: TRBV12-3/TRBV12-4; clone_size: -; d_call: TRBD1; cdr3_nt: TGTGCCAGCAGCCGGCCAGGGGGCACGCTCTACGAGCAGTACTTC; cdr3_aa: CASSRPGGTLYEQYF